The 25 T cell receptor beta chains in this list originate from one sample, sequenced in a study of regulatory T cells in long-lasting Graves disease (dated by TCRdb to about 2021). The sample's time point label, in plain terms: newly diagnosed GD, antithyroid drugs for less than 3 months. RNA was extracted from PBMCs in TRIzol for both TCR sequencing and RNA sequencing. Library preparation used multiplex PCR. Sequencing took place on an Illumina HiSeq 4000. To build TCR beta libraries, CDR3 regions were amplified by Arm-PCR using iRepertoire HTBI primers. TCRdb trimmed public reads at Q25 via fastp, called clones via MiXCR and kept in-frame beta chains. CDR3 protein duplicates are merged, each entry listing the most common genes and DNA. Counted in this sample were about 220,000 distinct CDR3 sequences; approximately 18% of them appeared once. Together, the top ten hold roughly 12% of the sample. In addition, the sample was reused for a study of T cells in Graves' hyperthyroidism and ophthalmopathy.

The sample in question was peripheral blood mononuclear cells (PBMCs), obtained at new diagnosis, from a patient treated with antithyroid drugs. The receptors were sampled from a young woman with Graves disease. Donor details come from another sample of the same person, matched by shared clones.

Here the CDR3 DNA reads TGTGCCAGCAGTTCCTCGGACAGGGGGCCCTATGGCTACACCTTC. Its translation is CASSSSDRGPYGYTF. The gene calls are TRBV6-9 and TRBJ1-2, with 11 positions matching TRBD1. V dropped 4 bases and J dropped 4; count of bases not matched to a gene: 5. Germline CDR1 reads MNHGY; CDR2 reads SVAAGI. The CDR3 contains 15 residues.

To note about this clonotype: A much larger clone lies a single base off, so this may be a read error. The chain has TRBV9 and TRBJ2-1, with TRBD2 matching over 7 bases. There are 15 residues in the CDR3. Per the germline V gene, CDR1 is SGDLS and CDR2 is YYNGEE. Here the CDR3 reads CASSARDYSYNEQLF. DNA of the CDR3: TGTGCCAGCAGCGCCCGGGACTACTCCTACAATGAGCAGCTCTTC.

This clonotype appeared a few times. A much bigger clone sits one base away, suggesting this may be a read error. The V and J genes are TRBV6-5 and TRBJ2-7, with 8 bases identical to TRBD2. Germline V gives CDR1 MNHEY, CDR2 SVGAGI. The CDR3 length is 14 residues. Trimming took 4 bases from V and 4 from J; bases not matched to a gene: 6. The CDR3 loop reads CASSLRRGGYEQYF. In DNA form, the CDR3 reads TGTGCCAGCAGTTTAAGACGGGGGGGATACGAGCAGTACTTC.

This clonotype was counted ten times or more. V and J are TRBV28 and TRBJ2-7; D not certain. Germline assignment: CDR1 MDHEN and CDR2 SYDVKM. The CDR3 is 14 amino acids. V lost 6 bases to trimming and J lost 3 bases, with 15 bases between them. CDR3: CASSWTRLHYEQYF. For the CDR3, the DNA is TGTGCCAGCAGCTGGACCCGACTTCACTACGAGCAGTACTTC.

Ten or more counts support this clonotype. J is TRBJ2-7 and V is TRBV29-1; D tentatively reads TRBD1 or TRBD2 (5 bases each). V was shortened by 4 bases and J by 2 bases, with 12 bases between the two germline ends. The CDR3 extends over 13 amino acids. The germline V gene has CDR1 SQVTM and CDR2 ANQGSEA. CDR3 protein: CSVGAGTPYEQYF. CDR3 nucleotide sequence: TGCAGCGTTGGGGCCGGGACCCCCTACGAGCAGTACTTC.

In this sample, this clonotype turned up many times. The chain's CDR3 is CASSLGGVTGGDYGYTF. CDR3 DNA sequence: TGTGCCAGCAGTTTAGGGGGAGTTACAGGGGGCGACTATGGCTACACCTTC. The chain is built from TRBV28 and TRBJ1-2, with 9 nucleotides matching TRBD1. The CDR3 has 17 amino acids. The ends lost 2 bases at V and 3 bases at J; junction bases unmatched: 10. CDR1 is MDHEN, CDR2 SYDVKM, per germline.

Comments on this clonotype: A far larger clone is just one base off, so this is likely a read error. The chain links TRBV6-2 or TRBV6-3 to TRBJ1-2; possible D gene TRBD1, 6 bases. Germline lookup yields CDR1 MNHEY and CDR2 SVGEGT. CDR3 length: 12 residues. The CDR3 protein is CTSSRSGDGYTF. CDR3 bases: TGTACCAGCAGCCGATCAGGGGATGGCTACACCTTC.

This clonotype came up a few times. The V gene is TRBV29-1, the J gene TRBJ2-7; maybe TRBD2 (5 bases). The germline CDR1 and CDR2 sequences are SQVTM and ANQGSEA. The V and J ends lost 7 bases and 5 bases respectively, with 18 bases between them. This CDR3 is built from 13 residues. CDR3 sequence: CSARRGQSDEQYF. For the CDR3, the DNA is TGCAGCGCCCGGCGAGGGCAGTCAGACGAGCAGTACTTC.

In this sample, this clonotype turned up a few times. The chain links TRBV5-5 to TRBJ2-5, with TRBD1 identical over 9 bases. V lost 4 bases, J lost 2 bases, and 6 bases stayed unmatched. The CDR3 length is 15 residues. Germline-derived CDR1 and CDR2 are SGHKS and YYEKEE (reference sequence). The CDR3, as DNA: TGTGCCAGCAGCGTCGGGACAGGGACTCAAGAGACCCAGTACTTC. It encodes CASSVGTGTQETQYF.

This clonotype was found many times. V is TRBV5-8 and J is TRBJ1-1; D gene uncertain. Trimming left V 4 bases short and J 3 bases short, with 7 bases between. CDR1 and CDR2 (germline): SGHTS, YDEGEE. The CDR3 sequence is 12 residues long. The CDR3 region has the DNA TGTGCCAGCAGCCGGGTGTACACTGAAGCTTTCTTT. Amino acids: CASSRVYTEAFF.

The sample holds many counts of this clonotype. The chain joins TRBV20-1 to TRBJ2-1; D possibly corresponds to TRBD1 (5 bases). From germline, CDR1 is DFQATT and CDR2 SNEGSKA (reference sequence). Trimming took 5 bases from V and 3 from J, leaving 14 bases between them. This CDR3 has 14 residues. CDR3 DNA: TGCAGTGCTGGGGCCTCGCGGAACTACAATGAGCAGTTCTTC. Its protein product is CSAGASRNYNEQFF.

At least ten counts were recorded for this clonotype. The chain recombines TRBV29-1 with TRBJ2-1; D uncertain. The CDR3 spans 13 residues. Germline V gene data show CDR1 as SQVTM and CDR2 as ANQGSEA. V lost 2 bases and J 6 bases, leaving 11 bases between the germline ends. CDR3 residues: CSVEPQVRNEQFF. The DNA for the CDR3 is TGCAGCGTTGAACCCCAGGTTCGCAATGAGCAGTTCTTC.

This clonotype was picked up many times. This chain connects TRBV2 to TRBJ2-1; 11 bases are shared with TRBD2. Trimming cost V 10 bases and J 5 bases; bases outside gene matches: 7. The germline V gene encodes CDR1 SNHLY and CDR2 FYNNEI. The CDR3 totals 14 residues. The CDR3 DNA is TGTGCCAACTTACTGACTAGCGGGAACAATGAGCAGTTCTTC. As protein: CANLLTSGNNEQFF. Full variable domain (remainder filled in from reference TRBV2 and TRBJ2-1): EPEVTQTPSHQVTQMGQEVILRCVPISNHLYFYWYRQILGQKVEFLVSFYNNEISEKSEIFDDQFSVERPDGSNFTLKIRSTKLEDSAMYFCANLLTSGNNEQFFGPGTRLTVL.

Turning to this clonotype: This CDR3 fails to terminate in the conserved phenylalanine or tryptophan, so it likely reflects a read error. The V and J genes are TRBV3-1 and TRBJ2-7; 8 bases are a match to TRBD1. Germline V lookup: CDR1 LGHDT, CDR2 YNNKEL (reference sequence). The CDR3 runs to 13 residues. DNA for the CDR3: TGTGCCAGCAAGCAGGGGGCCTCCTATGAGCAGTACTGC. This codes for CASKQGASYEQYC.

Here the CDR3 DNA reads TGTGCCAGCAGTTTAGCGACTGACAGGCCTAGAGGCTACACCTTC. Encoded protein: CASSLATDRPRGYTF. The rearrangement links TRBV27 to TRBJ1-2, with a weak D call TRBD1 (6 bases). Looked up from germline, CDR1 is MNHEY and CDR2 is SMNVEV (reference sequence). V was shortened by 2 bases and J by 8 bases, with 18 bases between the two germline ends. The CDR3 has 15 residues.

As regards this clonotype: A much larger clonotype is one base distant, so this may be a read error. The CDR3 does not end in the conserved phenylalanine or tryptophan, so this is likely a read error. The CDR3 spells CASSPGTATNYGYTL. CDR3 coding DNA: TGTGCCAGCAGCCCGGGGACAGCGACTAACTATGGCTACACCCTC. The J gene is TRBJ1-2, the V gene TRBV7-9, with 7 bases fitting TRBD1. The germline gives CDR1 SEHNR, CDR2 FQNEAQ (reference sequence). There are 15 residues in the CDR3. V shed 5 bases and J 0 bases; nucleotides not matched to a gene: 6.

This clonotype was picked up many times. V gene TRBV28 combines with J gene TRBJ2-4; TRBD1 might be the D (7 bases). Trimming took off 5 bases at V and 4 bases at J, with 18 bases between the two ends. CDR3 size: 16 residues. Germline CDR1 is MDHEN and CDR2 is SYDVKM. The CDR3 coding sequence is TGTGCCAGCAGTCGGTACGGGGGACAGACAAAAAACATTCAGTACTTC. Its protein product is CASSRYGGQTKNIQYF.

This rearrangement joins TRBV28 to TRBJ2-7; D remains unclear. V lost 6 bases to trimming and J lost 7 bases, with 19 bases between them. The germline V gene encodes CDR1 MDHEN and CDR2 SYDVKM. The CDR3 runs to 14 residues. Written as DNA, the CDR3 is TGTGCCAGCAGGCCCCGGAGTTTGCGTTGGGAGCAGTACTTC. As protein: CASRPRSLRWEQYF.

Comment on this clonotype: A read error is likely here: a far larger clone is one base away. The chain combines TRBV11-2 with TRBJ2-4, with 7 bases identical to TRBD2. The germline CDR1 and CDR2 sequences are SGHAT and FQNNGV. This CDR3 is built from 12 residues. The CDR3 protein is CATRRSGGEQLF. CDR3 nucleotide sequence: TGTGCCACACGGCGGAGTGGGGGGGAGCAGTTGTTC.

Only one count was recorded for this clonotype. A much more abundant neighbour one base away suggests this may be a read error. The chain couples TRBV6-1 to TRBJ2-7; D is unresolved. This CDR3 spans 13 amino acids. V was shortened by 7 bases and J by 2 bases, with 12 bases between the two germline ends. CDR1 and CDR2 (germline): MNHNS, SASEGT. In DNA form, the CDR3 reads TGTGCCAGCAAGGTGGTAGGCCCCTACGAGCAGTACGTC. Amino acids: CASKVVGPYEQYV.

This clonotype was recorded at least ten times. The J gene is TRBJ2-1, the V gene TRBV27; D gene unclear. Looked up from germline, CDR1 is MNHEY and CDR2 is SMNVEV (reference sequence). V was pared by 4 bases and J by 2 bases, with 9 bases between. The CDR3 contains 14 residues. CDR3 DNA sequence: TGTGCCAGCAGTTCCGGCGCTGCCTACAATGAGCAGTTCTTC. Protein sequence: CASSSGAAYNEQFF.

The rearrangement uses TRBV6-2 or TRBV6-3 and TRBJ2-1, with 11 positions matching TRBD2. The CDR3 totals 19 residues. The V gene's germline CDR1 is MNHEY and CDR2 SVGEGT. With 7 bases clipped from V and 7 bases from J, the junction kept 21 bases outside the gene matches. The CDR3 reads CASKVDRAISGRAYNEQFF. CDR3 in DNA: TGTGCCAGCAAAGTGGACAGGGCAATTAGCGGGAGGGCTTATAATGAGCAGTTCTTC.

This clonotype has a count of ten or more. The chain has TRBV12-3 or TRBV12-4 and TRBJ1-2, with 7 positions matching TRBD1. The CDR3 runs 14 residues. J gave up 4 bases and V 5 bases, and 7 bases lay outside the gene matches. CDR3 residues: CASSPGTDLYGYTF. Written as DNA, the CDR3 is TGTGCCAGCAGTCCCGGGACAGACCTCTATGGCTACACCTTC.

There are many counts of this clonotype. This CDR3 reads CASSYSRGGGHTGELFF. CDR3 DNA sequence: TGTGCCAGCAGTTACTCGAGAGGTGGGGGCCACACCGGGGAGCTGTTTTTT. The chain couples TRBV6-5 to TRBJ2-2, with a tentative D call TRBD1 (6 bases). The germline V and J ends were trimmed by 0 bases and 3 bases, with 14 bases remaining between them. This CDR3 contains 17 residues. The germline V gene has CDR1 MNHEY and CDR2 SVGAGI.

This clonotype was recorded at least ten times. The rearrangement joins TRBV6-5 to TRBJ2-3; unclear D gene. The CDR3 is 11 residues long. V was shortened by 2 bases and J by 7 bases, with 4 bases between the two germline ends. The V gene's germline CDR1 is MNHEY and CDR2 SVGAGI. CDR3 nucleotides: TGTGCCAGCAGTTACGGGAATACGCAGTATTTT. It specifies CASSYGNTQYF.